Given below is one TCR beta chain in context. This sample is drawn from a study of control samples from healthy donors and cancer patients. Sequenced by immunoSEQ multiplex PCR; TCRdb stores in-frame clones only, minus some. The sample gives tens of thousands of clones, 88% of which show up once; approximately 3.8% is in the top ten. Germline trimming cut 7 bases from V and 6 bases from J; bases unmatched to any gene: 7. CDR1 LNHDA and CDR2 SQIVND come from the germline V gene (reference sequence). The length of the CDR3 is 15 residues. The TCR comes from a man in his fifties in good health. This chain uses TRBV19 with TRBJ2-1, with 12 positions matching TRBD2. The sequenced sample consisted of blood. The chain's CDR3 is CASTPTSGRPNEQFF. The CDR3 DNA follows: TGTGCCAGTACCCCTACTAGCGGGAGGCCCAATGAGCAGTTCTTC.